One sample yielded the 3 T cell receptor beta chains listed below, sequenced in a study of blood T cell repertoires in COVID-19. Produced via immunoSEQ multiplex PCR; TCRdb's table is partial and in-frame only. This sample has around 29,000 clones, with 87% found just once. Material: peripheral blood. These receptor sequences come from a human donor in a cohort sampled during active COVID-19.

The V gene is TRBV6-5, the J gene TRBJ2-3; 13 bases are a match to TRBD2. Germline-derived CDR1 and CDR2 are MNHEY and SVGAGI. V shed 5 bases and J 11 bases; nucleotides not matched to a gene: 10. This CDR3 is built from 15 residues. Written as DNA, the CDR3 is TGTGCCAGCAGTCGAACTAGCGGGGGGGCTCTTGGGCAGTATTTT. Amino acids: CASSRTSGGALGQYF.

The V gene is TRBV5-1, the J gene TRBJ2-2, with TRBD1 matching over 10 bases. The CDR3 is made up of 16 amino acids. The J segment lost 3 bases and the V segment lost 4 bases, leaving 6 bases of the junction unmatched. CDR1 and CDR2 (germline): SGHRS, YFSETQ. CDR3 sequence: CASSQRQGADTGELFF. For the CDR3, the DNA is TGCGCCAGCAGCCAAAGACAGGGGGCGGACACCGGGGAGCTGTTTTTT.

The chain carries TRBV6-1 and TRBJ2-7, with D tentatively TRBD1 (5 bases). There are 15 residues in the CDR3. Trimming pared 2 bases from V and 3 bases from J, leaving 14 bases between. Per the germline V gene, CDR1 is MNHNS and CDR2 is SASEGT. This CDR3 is CASSEWVGAGYEQYF. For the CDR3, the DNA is TGTGCCAGCAGTGAATGGGTAGGGGCCGGCTACGAGCAGTACTTC.